These 14 T cell receptor beta chains came from one sample sequenced in a study of OX40 agonist ivuxolimab in advanced cancers. Libraries were prepared by immunoSEQ multiplex PCR; TCRdb keeps only in-frame clonotypes and omits some of them. The sample holds about 71,000 clones, about nine tenths seen once. The material was CD4+ or CD8+ T cells sorted from blood, obtained in a trial of the OX40 agonist ivuxolimab. Source of these receptors: an adult with an advanced solid tumor such as melanoma, head and neck, liver or kidney cancer.

This clone was seen only once. The V gene is TRBV28, the J gene TRBJ2-7; D unclear. V was pared by 2 bases and J by 0 bases, with 11 bases between. This CDR3 comprises 15 residues. Germline V CDR1 and CDR2: MDHEN, SYDVKM. CDR3 residues: CASSLKVPGSYEQYF. DNA of the CDR3: TGTGCCAGCAGTTTAAAAGTTCCTGGCTCCTACGAGCAGTACTTC.

The chain couples TRBV9 to TRBJ2-5, with D perhaps matching TRBD1 (5 bases). The germline gives CDR1 SGDLS, CDR2 YYNGEE. The CDR3 runs 20 residues. The ends were cut back, 0 bases at V and 2 bases at J, with 26 bases in the middle. The CDR3 is CASSVDPQVIDRKEQETQYF. CDR3 DNA: TGTGCCAGCAGCGTAGATCCCCAGGTTATTGACAGAAAAGAACAAGAGACCCAGTACTTC.

The CDR3 DNA follows: TGTGCCAGCAGTTTAACTGGGGCCAGCTACGAGCAGTACTTC. This sequence encodes CASSLTGASYEQYF. The gene calls are TRBV27 and TRBJ2-7, with TRBD1 as a possible D gene (5 bases). CDR1 is MNHEY, CDR2 SMNVEV, per germline (reference sequence). The CDR3 length is 14 residues. Trimming cost V 2 bases and J 3 bases, with 11 bases left between them.

V and J are TRBV29-1 and TRBJ2-3; D unresolved. The CDR3 has 14 residues. Germline assignment: CDR1 SQVTM and CDR2 ANQGSEA. Trimming stripped 0 bases from V and 3 bases from J, with 10 bases between. The CDR3 nucleotides read TGCAGCGTTGAAGAAGGGCGAAGAACAGATACGCAGTATTTT. It translates to CSVEEGRRTDTQYF.

The chain carries TRBV11-2 and TRBJ2-5; the D is unclear. Judging by the DNA end, TRBJ2-7 fits better; the J call may be wrong. Germline CDR1 and CDR2: SGHAT and FQNNGV. The CDR3 is 14 residues long. CDR3 DNA sequence: TGTGCCAGCAGCTTAGATTTTGGCCTGTACGAGCAGTACTTC. Its protein product is CASSLDFGLYEQYF.

The rearrangement links TRBV15 to TRBJ1-1; D is ambiguous. This CDR3 contains 13 residues. Trimming removed 3 bases from V and 1 base from J, with 6 bases in between. Germline V gene sequence: CDR1 LNHNV, CDR2 YYDKDF (reference sequence). The CDR3 coding sequence is TGTGCCACCAGCAGTTCTAGGAACACTGAAGCTTTCTTT. Translated: CATSSSRNTEAFF.

This chain uses TRBV10-3 with TRBJ2-6, with a possible D match to TRBD2 (6 bases). The CDR3 runs 17 residues. The V gene's germline CDR1 is ENHRY and CDR2 SYGVKD. With 0 bases removed from V and 0 bases from J, the gap between germline ends came to 9 bases. CDR3 nucleotides: TGTGCCATCAGTGAGTCCACTAGCTCCTCTGGGGCCAACGTCCTGACTTTC. It specifies CAISESTSSSGANVLTF.

This clone was observed a handful of times. The chain carries TRBV28 and TRBJ2-7; D is uncertain. Germline lookup yields CDR1 MDHEN and CDR2 SYDVKM. The CDR3 covers 14 residues. Trimming took 5 bases from V and 2 from J, leaving 13 bases between them. Here the CDR3 reads CASSPGNNPYEQYF. In DNA, the CDR3 is TGTGCCAGCAGTCCGGGCAACAACCCCTACGAGCAGTACTTC.

CDR3: CASSTSITSGSIYEQYF. For the CDR3, the DNA is TGTGCCAGCAGTACCTCTATAACTAGCGGGAGTATCTACGAGCAGTACTTC. The chain joins TRBV28 to TRBJ2-7, with 11 bases matching TRBD2. The germline gives CDR1 MDHEN, CDR2 SYDVKM. The CDR3 is made up of 17 amino acids. With 5 bases clipped from V and 3 bases from J, the junction kept 12 bases outside the gene matches.

This chain links TRBV5-1 with TRBJ2-7; weak D call: TRBD1 (6 bases). This CDR3 has 14 residues. CDR1 is SGHRS, CDR2 YFSETQ, per germline. V was trimmed by 3 bases and J by 7 bases, leaving 17 bases between them. Here the CDR3 reads CASSSGQSVKEQYF. The CDR3 region has the DNA TGCGCCAGCAGCTCCGGACAGTCGGTGAAGGAGCAGTACTTC.

V and J are TRBV28 and TRBJ1-1; D uncertain. This CDR3 spans 13 amino acids. V was shortened by 3 bases and J by 3 bases, with 8 bases between the two germline ends. The V gene's germline CDR1 is MDHEN and CDR2 SYDVKM. CDR3 in DNA: TGTGCCAGCAGTTTGACTCAGTACACTGAAGCTTTCTTT. This translates into CASSLTQYTEAFF.

The chain links TRBV9 to TRBJ2-1, with D possibly being TRBD2 (6 bases). The CDR3 is 13 residues long. Germline lookup yields CDR1 SGDLS and CDR2 YYNGEE. Trimming pared 4 bases from V and 7 bases from J, leaving 12 bases between. The CDR3 loop reads CASSPGLANEQFF. CDR3 coding DNA: TGTGCCAGCAGCCCGGGACTGGCAAATGAGCAGTTCTTC.

This clone was recorded only once. CDR3 protein: CASSVLGLAGDTQYF. CDR3 sequence (DNA): TGTGCCAGCAGCGTACTCGGACTAGCGGGAGATACGCAGTATTTT. This sequence joins TRBV9 and TRBJ2-3; 11 nucleotides align to TRBD2. In germline, CDR1 is SGDLS, CDR2 YYNGEE. The length of the CDR3 is 15 residues. The V segment lost 1 base and the J segment 5 bases; nucleotides outside the gene matches: 3.

The genes are TRBV4-3 and TRBJ2-1; D is perhaps TRBD2 (5 bases). The CDR3 covers 16 residues. V was pared by 0 bases and J by 5 bases, with 14 bases between. The germline V gene has CDR1 LGHNA and CDR2 YSLEER. DNA for the CDR3: TGCGCCAGCAGCCAAGATAGAGGGCTCTCAAACAATGAGCAGTTCTTC. This sequence encodes CASSQDRGLSNNEQFF.